The 21 T cell receptor beta chains below were found in one sample sequenced in a study of cytomegalovirus exposure and HLA in healthy donors. The method was immunoSEQ multiplex PCR; TCRdb's version includes in-frame clones alone and lacks a portion of them. The data contain approximately 160,000 clones, less than 90% of them seen just once; the ten biggest clones take up about 9.4%. The sequenced sample was PBMCs. Source of these receptors: a man in his thirties or forties in good health and CMV-seropositive.

V is TRBV6-5 and J is TRBJ1-6; D is ambiguous. Germline V gene data show CDR1 as MNHEY and CDR2 as SVGAGI. V was clipped by 2 bases and J by 5 bases, with 4 bases between them. This CDR3 is built from 13 residues. Here the CDR3 reads CASSYLNNSPLHF. The CDR3 DNA is TGTGCCAGCAGTTACCTTAATAATTCACCCCTCCACTTT.

This chain links TRBV9 with TRBJ2-2; 15 bases fit TRBD2. This CDR3 is built from 17 residues. CDR1 and CDR2 from the germline V gene are SGDLS and YYNGEE. Trimming removed 3 bases from V and 6 bases from J; junction bases left unmatched: 6. CDR3 nucleotide sequence: TGTGCCAGCAGCGCCTTTCGGACTAGCGGGAGGGCCGGGGAGCTGTTTTTT. Protein product: CASSAFRTSGRAGELFF.

CDR3: CASSQSGARSYEQYF. The CDR3 nucleotides read TGTGCCAGCAGCCAATCAGGGGCCCGCTCCTACGAGCAGTACTTC. The V call is TRBV11-2, the J call TRBJ2-7, with D possibly TRBD1 on 6 matching bases. Germline lookup yields CDR1 SGHAT and CDR2 FQNNGV. The CDR3 sequence is 15 residues long. V was cut by 5 bases and J by 0 bases, with 14 bases left in between.

This chain connects TRBV21-1 to TRBJ1-4. TRBV21-1 counts as a pseudogene. The CDR3 spans 15 residues. CDR3 region: CASSTPRGEDEKLFF. Here the CDR3 DNA reads TGTGCCAGCAGCACCCCCCGGGGGGAGGATGAAAAACTGTTTTTT.

The V call is TRBV7-6, the J call TRBJ2-3; 10 bases are a match to TRBD2. V shed 5 bases, J shed 5 bases, and the junction held 10 bases outside the gene matches. This CDR3 region has 16 residues. CDR1 is SGHVS, CDR2 FNYEAQ, per germline. CDR3 protein: CASSPQREGRGDTQYF. CDR3 DNA: TGTGCCAGCAGCCCTCAGCGGGAGGGCCGTGGAGATACGCAGTATTTT. Full variable domain (remainder filled in from reference TRBV7-6 and TRBJ2-3): GAGVSQSPRYKVTKRGQDVALRCDPISGHVSLYWYRQALGQGPEFLTYFNYEAQQDKSGLPNDRFSAERPEGSISTLTIQRTEQRDSAMYRCASSPQREGRGDTQYFGPGTRLTVL.

CDR3 DNA: TGTGCCAGCAGCGTACAGGGGCCGGCCGTCTCCTACAATGAGCAGTTCTTC. Its protein is CASSVQGPAVSYNEQFF. The genes are TRBV9 and TRBJ2-1, with D perhaps matching TRBD1 (6 bases). CDR1 SGDLS and CDR2 YYNGEE come from the germline V gene. The CDR3 is 17 amino acids. V was clipped by 1 base and J by 0 bases, with 14 bases between them. The variable domain in full, completed from reference TRBV9 and TRBJ2-1, reads DSGVTQTPKHLITATGQRVTLRCSPRSGDLSVYWYQQSLDQGLQFLIQYYNGEERAKGNILERFSAQQFPDLHSELNLSSLELGDSALYFCASSVQGPAVSYNEQFFGPGTRLTVL.

In this sample, this clone turned up once. The chain recombines TRBV29-1 with TRBJ2-2; 8 positions agree with TRBD1. This CDR3 contains 15 residues. Trimming removed 4 bases from V and 3 bases from J; junction bases left unmatched: 7. The V gene's germline CDR1 is SQVTM and CDR2 ANQGSEA. This chain's CDR3 is CSVGGTGLYTGELFF. The CDR3 DNA reads TGCAGCGTTGGGGGGACAGGCCTATACACCGGGGAGCTGTTTTTT.

The chain uses TRBV4-2 and TRBJ2-7, with 7 nucleotides matching TRBD1. Looked up from germline, CDR1 is LGHNA and CDR2 is YNFKEQ. This CDR3 spans 15 amino acids. With V trimmed by 1 base and J by 7 bases, 10 bases remained unmatched. The CDR3 spells CASSQVTEGAREQYF. CDR3 coding DNA: TGTGCCAGCAGCCAAGTCACAGAGGGGGCGAGGGAGCAGTACTTC.

The chain has TRBV5-1 and TRBJ2-2; weak D call: TRBD2 (6 bases). In germline, CDR1 is SGHRS, CDR2 YFSETQ. The CDR3 spans 18 residues. Trimming left V 3 bases short and J 1 base short, with 19 bases between. The CDR3 nucleotides read TGCGCCAGCAGCTCGGGACTGGGCGGGGCAAGGAACACCGGGGAGCTGTTTTTT. Its protein product is CASSSGLGGARNTGELFF.

This sequence joins TRBV7-9 and TRBJ1-1; D not resolved. Germline CDR1 reads SEHNR; CDR2 reads FQNEAQ (reference sequence). Trimming cost V 4 bases and J 5 bases, with 11 bases left between them. The CDR3 is 13 amino acids. This chain's CDR3 is CASSSMTLTEAFF. The DNA for the CDR3 is TGTGCCAGCAGCTCGATGACTTTAACTGAAGCTTTCTTT.

The chain links TRBV5-6 to TRBJ1-1; 9 bases align to TRBD1. The germline CDR1 and CDR2 sequences are SGHDT and YYEEEE. The CDR3 has 17 amino acids. The J segment lost 4 bases and the V segment lost 1 base, leaving 11 bases of the junction unmatched. CDR3 DNA: TGTGCCAGCAGCTTGAGATATTGGGAGACAGGGGGCACTGAAGCTTTCTTT. This encodes CASSLRYWETGGTEAFF.

The chain joins TRBV2 to TRBJ1-1; TRBD1 matches 7 bases. The CDR3 loop spans 15 amino acids. J lost 4 bases, V lost 4 bases, and 9 bases had no gene match. The germline CDR1 and CDR2 sequences are SNHLY and FYNNEI. The CDR3 nucleotides are TGTGCCAGCAGTGTACAGGGGCAAGGAAGCACTGAAGCTTTCTTT. This sequence encodes CASSVQGQGSTEAFF.

The chain links TRBV7-8 to TRBJ2-3; the match to TRBD1 covers 9 bases. The V segment lost 3 bases and the J segment 5 bases; nucleotides outside the gene matches: 6. CDR3 length: 15 amino acids. Germline V gene sequence: CDR1 SGHVS, CDR2 FQNEAQ. The CDR3: CASSFEGTGLDTQYF. CDR3 in DNA: TGTGCCAGCAGCTTTGAGGGGACAGGGTTAGATACGCAGTATTTT. Looking up the rest from reference TRBV7-8 and TRBJ2-3 gives the full variable domain: GAGVSQSPRYKVAKRGQDVALRCDPISGHVSLFWYQQALGQGPEFLTYFQNEAQLDKSGLPSDRFFAERPEGSVSTLKIQRTQQEDSAVYLCASSFEGTGLDTQYFGPGTRLTVL.

There are many counts of this clone. V usage is TRBV7-3 and J usage is TRBJ1-1, with TRBD1 matching over 8 bases. V lost 3 bases, J lost 2 bases, and 2 bases stayed unmatched. CDR1 and CDR2 from the germline V gene are SGHTA and FQGTGA. The CDR3 spans 14 residues. The chain's CDR3 is CASSLTGDNTEAFF. For the CDR3, the DNA is TGTGCCAGCAGCTTGACAGGGGATAACACTGAAGCTTTCTTT.

The chain combines TRBV7-9 with TRBJ1-1, with unresolved D. Looked up from germline, CDR1 is SEHNR and CDR2 is FQNEAQ (reference sequence). The CDR3 extends over 19 amino acids. The ends were cut back, 0 bases at V and 1 base at J, with 21 bases in the middle. DNA of the CDR3: TGTGCCAGCAGCTTAGCTCACCTCCAGCGGCTAAGAGCGAACACTGAAGCTTTCTTT. Translation gives CASSLAHLQRLRANTEAFF.

This chain uses TRBV9 with TRBJ2-3, with 13 nucleotides matching TRBD2. The CDR3 sequence is 16 residues long. Trimming cost V 4 bases and J 4 bases; bases outside gene matches: 6. CDR1 and CDR2 (germline): SGDLS, YYNGEE. CDR3 loop: CASSTRTSGGADTQYF. CDR3 nucleotide sequence: TGTGCCAGCAGCACCCGGACTAGCGGGGGTGCAGATACGCAGTATTTT.

The V gene is TRBV5-4, the J gene TRBJ1-2; 7 nucleotides agree with TRBD1. Germline CDR1 reads SGHNT; CDR2 reads YYREEE (reference sequence). This CDR3 is built from 13 residues. With 4 bases clipped from V and 5 bases from J, the junction kept 5 bases outside the gene matches. The DNA for the CDR3 is TGTGCCAGCAGCATTGGACAGGAGTATGGCTACACCTTC. The encoded protein is CASSIGQEYGYTF.

The chain's CDR3 is CASSETATIGTGELFF. CDR3 DNA sequence: TGTGCCAGCAGCGAGACAGCGACAATTGGCACCGGGGAGCTGTTTTTT. The chain links TRBV7-3 to TRBJ2-2; D is perhaps TRBD1 (5 bases). The CDR3 is made up of 16 amino acids. V gave up 5 bases and J gave up 4 bases, with 17 bases separating them. From germline, CDR1 is SGHTA and CDR2 FQGTGA.

The rearrangement uses TRBV7-6 and TRBJ2-5, with 8 bases aligning to TRBD1. V dropped 5 bases and J dropped 5; count of bases not matched to a gene: 7. The CDR3 is 14 amino acids. Per the germline V gene, CDR1 is SGHVS and CDR2 is FNYEAQ. The CDR3 coding sequence is TGTGCCAGCAGCCAAAGGACAGGGCGGGAGACCCAGTACTTC. This sequence encodes CASSQRTGRETQYF.

The J gene is TRBJ2-3, the V gene TRBV7-9; 14 nucleotides align to TRBD2. This CDR3 has 18 amino acids. Germline V gene data show CDR1 as SEHNR and CDR2 as FQNEAQ (reference sequence). V lost 5 bases and J lost 3; bases outside the gene matches: 10. CDR3 loop: CASSLTSGGARRTDTQYF. CDR3 nucleotide sequence: TGTGCCAGCAGCCTGACTAGCGGGGGGGCCAGAAGAACAGATACGCAGTATTTT.

The rearrangement joins TRBV20-1 to TRBJ1-1; 8 positions agree with TRBD1. The CDR3 spans 11 residues. CDR1 DFQATT and CDR2 SNEGSKA come from the germline V gene (reference sequence). With V trimmed by 4 bases and J by 11 bases, 6 bases remained unmatched. The CDR3 DNA reads as TGCAGTGCTATCCAGGGGGCGACGGCTTTCTTT. Translation gives CSAIQGATAFF.